A selection of T cell receptor beta chains follows, all from one sample in a study of blood T cell repertoires in COVID-19. Some clones are missing from TCRdb's copy, which holds only in-frame ones; the method was immunoSEQ multiplex PCR. The data show around 300,000 clones, around 86% seen once. Sequenced input: PBMCs or T cells enriched from blood (not recorded which). All receptors come from a woman in her late teens or twenties who had recovered from COVID-19. CDR3s include the opening cysteine and the closing phenylalanine or tryptophan. Each record gives: V gene, CDR3 length, J gene, clone size, D gene, CDR3 protein, CDR3 DNA. D genes are given only for firm matches. The size entry is marked missing in some rows and otherwise reads once, few, many or a size class.

>TRBV9|15|TRBJ2-7|NA|NA
CASSRRDMGPYEQYF
TGTGCCAGCAGCAGACGGGACATGGGGCCCTACGAGCAGTACTTC
>TRBV15|17|TRBJ2-7|NA|TRBD1
CATSRGLDRGSSYEQYF
TGTGCCACCAGCAGAGGTCTGGACAGGGGAAGCTCCTACGAGCAGTACTTC
>TRBV7-2|16|TRBJ1-3|NA|NA
CASSLWWPISQDTIYF
TGTGCCAGCAGCTTATGGTGGCCTATCAGTCAGGACACCATATATTTT
>TRBV5-5|16|TRBJ1-1|NA|NA
CASSWGAGIGTTEAFF
TGTGCCAGCAGCTGGGGTGCGGGGATAGGTACCACTGAAGCTTTCTTT
>TRBV18|16|TRBJ2-7|NA|TRBD2
CASSPLSGRITYEQYF
TGTGCCAGCTCACCGCTTAGCGGGAGGATAACCTACGAGCAGTACTTC
>TRBV3-1/TRBV3-2|13|TRBJ1-2|NA|NA
CASSQGEVYGYTF
TGTGCCAGCAGCCAGGGGGAGGTCTATGGCTACACCTTC
>TRBV2|15|TRBJ1-2|NA|TRBD1
CASSSGERGPDGYTF
TGTGCCAGCAGCTCTGGGGAGAGGGGGCCAGATGGCTACACCTTC
>TRBV9|14|TRBJ1-5|NA|NA
CASSVDGRDQPQHF
TGTGCCAGCAGCGTAGATGGCCGGGATCAGCCCCAGCATTTT
>TRBV19|16|TRBJ2-7|NA|TRBD2
CASSIESGGPLGEQYF
TGTGCCAGTAGTATAGAATCGGGGGGACCCCTCGGCGAGCAGTACTTC
>TRBV5-1|15|TRBJ1-5|few|TRBD1
CASSSGQGSNQPQHF
TGCGCCAGCAGCTCGGGACAGGGGAGCAATCAGCCCCAGCATTTT
>TRBV6-5|15|TRBJ1-2|NA|NA
CASSLAKSQGTGYTF
TGTGCCAGCAGTTTGGCGAAGAGTCAGGGAACCGGCTACACCTTC
>TRBV11-2|16|TRBJ2-1|NA|NA
CASSFVLGSSYNEQFF
TGTGCCAGCAGCTTCGTGTTGGGGAGCTCCTACAATGAGCAGTTCTTC
>TRBV10-2|17|TRBJ2-1|NA|NA
CASSEPDRTGGPNEQFF
TGCGCCAGCAGTGAGCCGGACAGGACGGGGGGGCCCAATGAGCAGTTCTTC
>TRBV28|16|TRBJ1-2|NA|NA
CASSFANFGQYYGYTF
TGTGCCAGCAGTTTTGCTAATTTTGGGCAGTACTATGGCTACACCTTC
>TRBV2|14|TRBJ1-5|NA|NA
CASMEVGPNQPQHF
TGTGCCAGCATGGAGGTAGGCCCAAATCAGCCCCAGCATTTT
>TRBV19|15|TRBJ2-1|NA|TRBD1
CASEGTDLLADEQFF
TGTGCCAGTGAGGGGACAGACCTTTTGGCCGATGAGCAGTTCTTC
>TRBV5-1|15|TRBJ2-5|NA|NA
CASSLGGAGEETQYF
TGCGCCAGCAGCTTGGGGGGGGCGGGGGAAGAGACCCAGTACTTC
>TRBV5-4|14|TRBJ1-1|NA|NA
CASSLGGQHTEAFF
TGTGCCAGCAGCTTGGGGGGGCAACACACTGAAGCTTTCTTT
>TRBV6-2/TRBV6-3|13|TRBJ2-1|NA|NA
CASSPGGYNEQFF
TGTGCCAGCAGCCCCGGGGGCTACAATGAGCAGTTCTTC
>TRBV4-2|19|TRBJ1-4|NA|TRBD1
CASSQDLAATGYTNEKLFF
TGTGCCAGCAGCCAAGATCTCGCTGCGACAGGGTATACTAATGAAAAACTGTTTTTT
>TRBV30|16|TRBJ2-3|NA|TRBD1
CAWSALPGGGTDTQYF
TGTGCCTGGAGTGCCCTTCCAGGGGGCGGCACAGATACGCAGTATTTT
>TRBV27|16|TRBJ2-1|NA|TRBD2
CASSFGTSGSWDEQFF
TGTGCCAGCAGTTTTGGGACTAGCGGGAGTTGGGATGAGCAGTTCTTC
>TRBV30|12|TRBJ2-7|NA|TRBD2
CAWLAGGHEQYF
TGTGCCTGGCTAGCGGGCGGCCACGAGCAGTACTTC
>TRBV28|19|TRBJ2-3|NA|TRBD2
CASSFHGTSGRVRTDTQYF
TGTGCCAGCAGTTTCCACGGGACTAGCGGGAGGGTAAGGACAGATACGCAGTATTTT
>TRBV18|12|TRBJ1-5|NA|NA
CASSHRAMPQHF
TGTGCCAGCTCCCACAGGGCGATGCCCCAGCATTTT
>TRBV6-5|12|TRBJ2-7|NA|TRBD2
CASRPGGYEQYF
TGTGCCAGCAGGCCCGGGGGGTACGAGCAGTACTTC
>TRBV24-1|12|TRBJ2-7|NA|NA
CATSRILAGMYF
TGTGCCACCAGTCGGATCTTGGCAGGTATGTACTTC
>TRBV7-2|16|TRBJ2-5|once|TRBD1
CASSPISVQGEETQYF
TGTGCCAGCAGCCCCATAAGCGTGCAGGGGGAAGAGACCCAGTACTTC
>TRBV5-1|13|TRBJ2-2|NA|NA
CASSPTGTGELFF
TGCGCCAGCAGCCCCACGGGCACCGGGGAGCTGTTTTTT
>TRBV5-6|15|TRBJ2-2|NA|NA
CASSFEQPNTGELFF
TGTGCCAGCAGCTTTGAACAGCCGAACACCGGGGAGCTGTTTTTT
>TRBV5-1|17|TRBJ2-1|NA|NA
CASSFAGPLTVDNEQFF
TGCGCCAGCAGCTTTGCGGGGCCCCTCACGGTCGACAATGAGCAGTTCTTC
>TRBV4-3|16|TRBJ2-7|NA|TRBD1
CASSQDGTGVSYEQYF
TGCGCCAGCAGCCAAGATGGGACAGGAGTCTCCTACGAGCAGTACTTC
>TRBV7-2|16|TRBJ2-1|NA|TRBD1
CASSRHGTGAYNEQFF
TGTGCCAGCAGCCGCCACGGGACAGGGGCCTACAATGAGCAGTTCTTC
>TRBV7-6|15|TRBJ2-5|NA|TRBD1
CASSLRTGGSGTQYF
TGTGCCAGCAGCCTTCGGACAGGGGGCTCGGGGACCCAGTACTTC
>TRBV19|16|TRBJ1-5|NA|NA
CASRGRDFRSGQPQHF
TGTGCCAGTAGAGGGAGGGACTTTCGATCGGGTCAGCCCCAGCATTTT
>TRBV19|14|TRBJ2-5|NA|NA
CASSITGSPETQYF
TGTGCCAGTAGTATCACAGGGTCCCCGGAGACCCAGTACTTC
>TRBV19|17|TRBJ2-2|NA|TRBD2
CASNVGWLAGDTGELFF
TGTGCCAGTAATGTCGGTTGGCTAGCGGGAGACACCGGGGAGCTGTTTTTT
>TRBV12-2|21|TRBJ2-5|few|NA
CASRQYYAGTGARLTQETQYF
TGTGCAAGTCGCCAATATTACGCGGGGACAGGGGCGCGCCTCACCCAAGAGACCCAGTACTTC
>TRBV10-2|16|TRBJ2-3|NA|NA
CASSESGGPGADTQYF
TGCGCCAGCAGTGAGTCGGGCGGCCCGGGGGCAGATACGCAGTATTTT
>TRBV27|14|TRBJ1-1|NA|TRBD1
CASSPGTGWTEAFF
TGTGCCAGCAGTCCAGGGACAGGGTGGACTGAAGCTTTCTTT